This T cell receptor (beta chain) originates from a study of human T cells and chemical hapten exposure. Overall study context: Patients having alopecia areata, totalis or universalis were mostly female. Study outcomes and limitations: Those TCRs sitting above 1 in 1000 frequency stayed the same with DPC sensitization.

Trimming cost V 6 bases and J 2 bases, with 20 bases left between them. CDR3 length: 17 amino acids. Unique molecular identifiers were attached to individual cDNA molecules during library preparation. TCRdb ran MiXCR on the RACE reads and lists one entry per CDR3 protein. The table records approximately 100,000 distinct CDR3 sequences, 8% to 13% of them present only once. This sample's time point: patch test 1, 2 weeks after DPC sensitization. Treatment meaning: therapeutic diphenylcyclopropenone sensitization with weekly scalp DPC. Samples of blood were obtained prior to the application of each patch test. As regards this clonotype: Its matching antigen is unknown.

This sample comprised whole blood, obtained in connection with sensitization to the hapten diphenylcyclopropenone (DPC). The receptor was isolated from a woman aged 40 to 55 with alopecia areata. Some clones in this sample may be carry-over from other donors' samples. The chain employs TRBV12-3 or TRBV12-4 and TRBJ2-1, with D perhaps TRBD1 or TRBD2 (5 bases each). CDR3 in DNA: TGTGCCAGCAGCCACGAGGGGTCCCCGGGACCCTACAATGAGCAGTTCTTC. Protein: CASSHEGSPGPYNEQFF.